This TCR beta chain was observed in a study of regulatory T cells in long-lasting Graves disease. Time point here: newly diagnosed GD, antithyroid drugs for less than 3 months. The TCR library was made from RNA that had been extracted from PBMCs in TRIzol. According to the study, TCR beta libraries were built with iRepertoire HTBI primers and CDR3-region Arm-PCR. From the multiplex PCR reads, TCRdb called clonotypes with MiXCR, one entry per CDR3 protein. The sample has about 500,000 distinct CDR3 sequences; 16% are singletons. Trimming cost V 5 bases and J 10 bases; bases outside gene matches: 6. Germline loops: CDR1 SEHNR, CDR2 FQNEAQ (reference sequence). This CDR3 is 15 amino acids long. This sample also appeared in a second study, on T cells in Graves' hyperthyroidism and ophthalmopathy.

The receptor was derived from a middle-aged man with Graves disease. The rearrangement links TRBV7-9 to TRBJ1-6; 12 bases align to TRBD1. The input for sequencing was peripheral blood mononuclear cells (PBMCs), taken at new diagnosis, from a patient treated with antithyroid drugs. CDR3 sequence (DNA): TGTGCCAGCAGCATGGGACAGGGGGCGCGGTCACCCCTCCACTTT. It yields the protein CASSMGQGARSPLHF.